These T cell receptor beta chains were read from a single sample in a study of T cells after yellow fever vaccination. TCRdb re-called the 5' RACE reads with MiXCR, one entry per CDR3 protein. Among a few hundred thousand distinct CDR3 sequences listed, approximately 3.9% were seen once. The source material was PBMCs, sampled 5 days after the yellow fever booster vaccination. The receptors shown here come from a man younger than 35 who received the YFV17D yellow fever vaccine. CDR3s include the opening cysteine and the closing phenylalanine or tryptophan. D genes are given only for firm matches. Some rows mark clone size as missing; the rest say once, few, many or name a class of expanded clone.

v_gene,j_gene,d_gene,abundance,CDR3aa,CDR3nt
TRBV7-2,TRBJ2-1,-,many,CASSPPRGANSYNEQFF,TGTGCCAGCAGCCCGCCCAGGGGGGCTAACTCCTACAATGAGCAGTTCTTC
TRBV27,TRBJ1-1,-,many,CASSPPSEGFSTEAFF,TGTGCCAGCAGTCCTCCCTCGGAGGGGTTCTCCACTGAAGCTTTCTTT
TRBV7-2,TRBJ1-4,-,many,CASSPGGGNDEKLFF,TGTGCCAGCAGCCCGGGAGGGGGGAACGATGAAAAACTGTTTTTT
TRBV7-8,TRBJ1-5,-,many,CASSLGREQPQHF,TGTGCCAGCAGCTTAGGACGGGAACAGCCCCAGCATTTT
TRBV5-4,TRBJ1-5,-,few,CASSLPGADQPQHF,TGTGCCAGCAGCTTGCCGGGGGCGGATCAGCCCCAGCATTTT
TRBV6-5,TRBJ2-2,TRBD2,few,CASGFLAGGTGELFF,TGTGCCAGCGGCTTCCTAGCGGGGGGCACCGGGGAGCTGTTTTTT
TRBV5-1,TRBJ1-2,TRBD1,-,CASRTDRGGYTF,TGCGCCAGCAGAACTGACAGGGGTGGCTACACCTTC
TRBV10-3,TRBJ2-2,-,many,CAISASQGSNTGELFF,TGTGCCATCAGTGCGTCACAGGGATCGAACACCGGGGAGCTGTTTTTT
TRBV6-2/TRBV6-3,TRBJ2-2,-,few,CASSDGNAGELFF,TGTGCCAGCTCCGACGGGAACGCCGGGGAGCTGTTTTTT
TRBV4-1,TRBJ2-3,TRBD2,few,CASSQEASGGGNTDTQYF,TGCGCCAGCAGCCAAGAGGCTAGCGGGGGGGGGAACACAGATACGCAGTATTTT
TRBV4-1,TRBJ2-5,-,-,CASSQGGLGPIGETQYF,TGCGCCAGCAGCCAAGGGGGTCTGGGCCCGATCGGAGAGACCCAGTACTTC
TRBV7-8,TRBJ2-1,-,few,CASSFPVYNEQFF,TGTGCCAGCAGCTTCCCAGTTTACAATGAGCAGTTCTTC
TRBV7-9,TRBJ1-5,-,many,CASSLEGGGNQPQHF,TGTGCCAGCAGCTTAGAGGGGGGAGGCAATCAGCCCCAGCATTTT
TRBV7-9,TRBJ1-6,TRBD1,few,CASSAPGQYNSPLHF,TGTGCCAGCAGCGCGCCGGGACAGTATAATTCACCCCTCCACTTT
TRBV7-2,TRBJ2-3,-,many,CASSSAGLRTDTQYF,TGTGCCAGCAGCTCCGCGGGACTCCGCACAGATACGCAGTATTTT
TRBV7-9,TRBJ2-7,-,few,CASSLEQGYEQYF,TGTGCCAGCAGCTTAGAACAGGGCTACGAGCAGTACTTC
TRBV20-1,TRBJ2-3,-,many,CSAPRGGAVTDTQYF,TGCAGTGCGCCCAGGGGCGGGGCGGTGACAGATACGCAGTATTTT
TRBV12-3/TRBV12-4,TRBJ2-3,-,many,CASSPQPGLITDTQYF,TGTGCCAGCAGCCCCCAACCGGGACTTATCACAGATACGCAGTATTTT
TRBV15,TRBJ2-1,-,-,CATSRAPPRVFSDEQFF,TGTGCCACCAGCAGAGCTCCTCCCAGGGTTTTTTCCGATGAGCAGTTCTTC
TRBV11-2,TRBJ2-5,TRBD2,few,CASSRAGEGETQYF,TGTGCCAGCAGCCGAGCGGGGGAAGGAGAGACCCAGTACTTC